Shown below are 10 T cell receptor beta chains from a single sample sequenced in a study of cytomegalovirus exposure and HLA in healthy donors. Primers included in the PCR were 60 Vbeta and 13 Jbeta primers. Libraries were prepared by immunoSEQ multiplex PCR; TCRdb keeps only in-frame clonotypes and omits some of them. The sample holds 90,000 to 140,000 clones, around 73% seen once. Sequencing input: PBMCs. These receptors all stem from a man younger than 45 in good health and CMV-seronegative.

This clone has a handful of counts. J is TRBJ2-1 and V is TRBV5-1; tentative D call: TRBD2 (6 bases). CDR1 is SGHRS and CDR2 is YFSETQ in the germline V gene. The length of the CDR3 is 13 residues. Between the trimmed V and J ends, which lost 5 bases and 7 bases, there was a span of 13 bases. In DNA, the CDR3 is TGCGCCAGCAGTGGAGGGGCGGGGAATGAGCAGTTCTTC. This sequence encodes CASSGGAGNEQFF.

The V gene is TRBV7-2, the J gene TRBJ1-5; D ambiguous. Trimming took off 0 bases at V and 9 bases at J, with 9 bases between the two ends. The CDR3 loop spans 13 amino acids. Germline CDR1 SGHTA, CDR2 FQGNSA. CDR3 amino acids: CASSLARERPQHF. The CDR3 nucleotides are TGTGCCAGCAGCTTAGCTCGGGAGCGGCCCCAGCATTTT.

The chain is built from TRBV6-5 and TRBJ1-2; 8 bases fit TRBD1. The trim removed 4 bases at V and 4 bases at J, leaving 2 bases unmatched. CDR1 and CDR2 (germline): MNHEY, SVGAGI. This CDR3 is 13 amino acids long. CDR3 residues: CASSSTGVYGYTF. The CDR3 DNA follows: TGTGCCAGCAGTTCGACAGGGGTCTATGGCTACACCTTC.

The chain recombines TRBV6-1 with TRBJ2-3; possible D gene TRBD1, 6 bases. The CDR3 runs to 14 residues. The germline V and J ends were trimmed by 4 bases and 5 bases, with 13 bases remaining between them. Germline values: CDR1 MNHNS, CDR2 SASEGT. This CDR3 reads CASSGAGVGDTQYF. The CDR3 region has the DNA TGTGCCAGCAGTGGAGCAGGGGTTGGAGATACGCAGTATTTT.

The chain employs TRBV5-4 and TRBJ2-3; 11 bases are shared with TRBD2. This CDR3 spans 16 amino acids. Germline CDR1 and CDR2: SGHNT and YYREEE (reference sequence). Losses at the gene ends were 5 bases for V and 3 bases for J; bases not matched to a gene: 8. This CDR3 is CASSSVAGGPTDTQYF. CDR3 coding DNA: TGTGCCAGCAGTTCTGTAGCGGGGGGGCCGACAGATACGCAGTATTTT.

This clone is a singleton in its sample. The chain uses TRBV6-6 and TRBJ1-5; the match to TRBD1 covers 11 bases. CDR1 MNHNY and CDR2 SVGAGI come from the germline V gene (reference sequence). This CDR3 contains 14 residues. With V trimmed by 6 bases and J by 6 bases, 4 bases remained unmatched. CDR3 coding DNA: TGTGCCAGCAGAGGGACAGGGGGAGGTCAGCCCCAGCATTTT. It encodes CASRGTGGGQPQHF.

This clone was seen only a few times. V is TRBV29-1 and J is TRBJ2-7, with 8 bases fitting TRBD1. CDR3 length equals 11 residues. V shed 4 bases and J 6 bases; nucleotides not matched to a gene: 2. Germline V gene lookup returns CDR1 SQVTM and CDR2 ANQGSEA. CDR3 in DNA: TGCAGCGTTGCTACAGGGGGCGAGCAGTACTTC. Amino acid sequence: CSVATGGEQYF.

The chain couples TRBV5-1 to TRBJ2-1; 7 bases agree with TRBD2. Trimming at V came to 5 bases and at J to 4 bases, leaving 9 bases not matched to a gene. Germline CDR1 and CDR2: SGHRS and YFSETQ. This CDR3 comprises 15 residues. DNA for the CDR3: TGCGCCAGCAGTAGGGAGCAGGGACTATACAATGAGCAGTTCTTC. It yields the protein CASSREQGLYNEQFF.

The CDR3 sequence is CASTLMTSGSQEQFF. For the CDR3, the DNA is TGTGCCAGCACTTTAATGACTAGCGGGAGCCAGGAGCAGTTCTTC. The chain recombines TRBV6-5 with TRBJ2-1, with 12 bases fitting TRBD2. Germline CDR1 MNHEY, CDR2 SVGAGI. J lost 10 bases, V lost 7 bases, and 11 bases had no gene match. CDR3 length equals 15 residues.

This clone appeared a few times. The chain carries TRBV4-3 and TRBJ1-1; D is perhaps TRBD1 (6 bases). The V and J ends lost 1 base and 1 base respectively, with 13 bases between them. Germline V CDR1 and CDR2: LGHNA, YSLEER. The CDR3 totals 16 residues. Written as DNA, the CDR3 is TGCGCCAGCAGCCAAGTATCCAGGGGCCAGAACACTGAAGCTTTCTTT. Its translation: CASSQVSRGQNTEAFF.